The 26 T cell receptor beta chains presented below share a single source sample, sequenced in a study of blood T cell repertoires in COVID-19. TCRdb's table, derived via immunoSEQ multiplex PCR, lists solely in-frame clones and lacks some. The repertoire holds 150,000 to 200,000 clones, 80% to 85% seen once, with roughly 2.6% in the top ten. The sample comprised peripheral blood. These receptors originate from a human donor with acute or convalescent COVID-19. The donor label of this sample is uncertain.

The chain uses TRBV10-3 and TRBJ2-3, with a possible D match to TRBD1 (5 bases). Trimming removed 8 bases at V and 5 bases at J, with 17 bases between. The V gene's germline CDR1 is ENHRY and CDR2 SYGVKD. This CDR3 contains 14 residues. CDR3 in amino acids: CAIRQIGLGDTQYF. In nucleotides, the CDR3 is TGTGCCATCCGACAGATTGGTTTGGGAGATACGCAGTATTTT.

The genes are TRBV24-1 and TRBJ2-3; 10 nucleotides align to TRBD1. The CDR3 has 17 amino acids. Germline CDR1 and CDR2: KGHDR and SFDVKD. The trim removed 0 bases at V and 2 bases at J, leaving 4 bases unmatched. The CDR3 coding sequence is TGTGCCACCAGTGATTTGATGGGACAGGGGACCACAGATACGCAGTATTTT. This codes for CATSDLMGQGTTDTQYF.

There are a few counts of this clone. The genes are TRBV11-3 and TRBJ2-7; 9 positions agree with TRBD2. Germline trimming cut 1 base from V and 5 bases from J; bases unmatched to any gene: 9. This CDR3 has 16 residues. The germline gives CDR1 SGHNT, CDR2 YENEEA. In nucleotides, the CDR3 is TGTGCCAGCAGCTTAGGAGAGCGGGAGGCCCTAAACGAGCAGTACTTC. It yields the protein CASSLGEREALNEQYF.

The chain combines TRBV28 with TRBJ1-3; 8 bases align to TRBD1. V was pared by 5 bases and J by 11 bases, with 5 bases of the junction left unmatched. Germline V gene data show CDR1 as MDHEN and CDR2 as SYDVKM. CDR3 length equals 12 residues. In DNA, the CDR3 is TGTGCCAGCAGTGCGGGACAGGCCCCCATATATTTT. Translated, it gives CASSAGQAPIYF.

This clone was detected only once. This chain links TRBV6-5 with TRBJ1-1; 10 nucleotides align to TRBD1. CDR1 and CDR2 from the germline V gene are MNHEY and SVGAGI. The J segment lost 3 bases and the V segment lost 5 bases, leaving 3 bases of the junction unmatched. The CDR3 runs to 14 residues. The CDR3 is CASSRQGADTEAFF. The DNA for the CDR3 is TGTGCCAGCAGTAGACAGGGGGCAGACACTGAAGCTTTCTTT.

The chain is built from TRBV10-1 and TRBJ1-2; D is possibly TRBD1 (5 bases). Trimming left V 5 bases short and J 7 bases short, with 14 bases between. In germline, CDR1 is WNHNN, CDR2 SYGVQD (reference sequence). The CDR3 sequence is 13 residues long. As DNA, the CDR3 is TGCGCCAGCAGTAAGGGGTTCGGTGGTGGCTACACCTTC. It encodes CASSKGFGGGYTF.

The CDR3 DNA reads TGTGCCAGCAGCTCCCGGACAGGGATGACTGAAGCTTTCTTT. Its protein is CASSSRTGMTEAFF. This chain joins TRBV13 and TRBJ1-1; 8 nucleotides agree with TRBD1. CDR3 length: 14 amino acids. Germline V lookup: CDR1 PRHDT, CDR2 FYEKMQ (reference sequence). J was trimmed by 5 bases and V by 4 bases; bases with no gene match: 6.

The chain employs TRBV10-1 and TRBJ2-5; 15 bases align to TRBD2. Germline V CDR1 and CDR2: WNHNN, SYGVQD (reference sequence). The CDR3 covers 17 residues. The V segment lost 6 bases and the J segment 2 bases; nucleotides outside the gene matches: 7. The CDR3 nucleotides are TGCGCCAGCAGCGCTGGGACTAGCGGGAGGCGGCAAGAGACCCAGTACTTC. This codes for CASSAGTSGRRQETQYF.

This chain links TRBV6-5 with TRBJ1-5; possible D gene TRBD1, 6 bases. The CDR3 spans 15 residues. Deletions cut 6 bases from V and 5 bases from J, with 17 bases between. Germline V gene lookup returns CDR1 MNHEY and CDR2 SVGAGI. The CDR3 bases are TGTGCCAGCAGCCGAACACGGGGGGCGCATCAGCCCCAGCATTTT. Amino acid sequence: CASSRTRGAHQPQHF.

This chain uses TRBV29-1 with TRBJ2-3, with D tentatively TRBD1 (6 bases). CDR3 length: 13 amino acids. Trimming pared 3 bases from V and 6 bases from J, leaving 13 bases between. Germline lookup yields CDR1 SQVTM and CDR2 ANQGSEA. The DNA for the CDR3 is TGCAGCGTTGAGGTTAACAGGGACGATACGCAGTATTTT. Translated, it gives CSVEVNRDDTQYF.

The rearrangement joins TRBV10-1 to TRBJ2-7, with 7 bases that match TRBD1. In germline, CDR1 is WNHNN, CDR2 SYGVQD (reference sequence). Trimming cost V 6 bases and J 2 bases; bases outside gene matches: 10. The CDR3 loop spans 15 amino acids. CDR3 sequence reads: CASSPTGALPYEQYF. The CDR3 DNA reads as TGCGCCAGCAGCCCCACAGGGGCCCTTCCCTACGAGCAGTACTTC.

This clone showed up just once. The chain combines TRBV19 with TRBJ1-1; maybe TRBD1 (5 bases). CDR1 LNHDA and CDR2 SQIVND come from the germline V gene (reference sequence). Trimming left V 7 bases short and J 11 bases short, with 20 bases between. The CDR3 spans 13 residues. The CDR3 DNA reads as TGTGCCAGTAATTTAAAGGAGGGGAGACGCGCTTTCTTT. Translating gives CASNLKEGRRAFF.

The chain employs TRBV11-2 and TRBJ2-4; 10 positions match TRBD1. Germline values: CDR1 SGHAT, CDR2 FQNNGV. The CDR3 extends over 15 amino acids. The V gene end was trimmed by 4 bases and the J gene end by 5 bases; junction bases not matched to a gene: 5. CDR3 protein: CASSSTGGEENIQYF. CDR3 nucleotides: TGTGCCAGCAGCTCGACAGGGGGCGAGGAAAACATTCAGTACTTC.

The chain uses TRBV5-1 and TRBJ2-3, with a weak D call TRBD2 (7 bases). Trimming took off 4 bases at V and 1 base at J, with 16 bases between the two ends. Germline values: CDR1 SGHRS, CDR2 YFSETQ. The CDR3 is 16 residues long. CDR3 bases: TGCGCCAGCAGCCTGGACCCGGGGGGCCGCACAGATACGCAGTATTTT. This encodes CASSLDPGGRTDTQYF.

The CDR3, as DNA: TGCGCCAGCAGTCAATCACCACAGATTTATCCATACATGAACACTGAAGCTTTCTTT. Its protein product is CASSQSPQIYPYMNTEAFF. V is TRBV23-1 and J is TRBJ1-1, with D uncertain. TRBV23-1 is marked as an open reading frame, function uncertain. The ends were cut back, 0 bases at V and 0 bases at J, with 20 bases in the middle. The length of the CDR3 is 19 residues.

The CDR3 loop reads CASSLEQGARNEQFF. CDR3 nucleotide sequence: TGCGCCAGCAGCTTGGAACAGGGGGCGCGTAATGAGCAGTTCTTC. The rearrangement links TRBV5-1 to TRBJ2-1; TRBD1 matches 9 bases. This CDR3 is built from 15 residues. Germline V gene data show CDR1 as SGHRS and CDR2 as YFSETQ. V was clipped by 0 bases and J by 7 bases; unmatched bases: 5.

V and J are TRBV5-5 and TRBJ2-3; possible D gene TRBD1, 5 bases. The V end was cut by 1 base, the J end by 2 bases, with 8 bases between. This CDR3 spans 14 amino acids. The germline V gene has CDR1 SGHKS and CDR2 YYEKEE (reference sequence). The CDR3 here is CASSLLDITDTQYF. CDR3 in DNA: TGTGCCAGCAGCTTGTTGGACATCACAGATACGCAGTATTTT. Based on the CDR3 plus reference TRBV5-5 and TRBJ2-3, the full variable domain is DAGVTQSPTHLIKTRGQQVTLRCSPISGHKSVSWYQQVLGQGPQFIFQYYEKEERGRGNFPDRFSARQFPNYSSELNVNALLLGDSALYLCASSLLDITDTQYFGPGTRLTVL.

The gene calls are TRBV7-9 and TRBJ2-7; 7 bases agree with TRBD1. Trimming cost V 5 bases and J 3 bases; bases outside gene matches: 4. CDR1 is SEHNR and CDR2 is FQNEAQ in the germline V gene (reference sequence). The CDR3 consists of 13 residues. The CDR3 nucleotides are TGTGCCAGCAGCAACAGGGGTTTCTACGAGCAGTACTTC. Translation: CASSNRGFYEQYF.

The chain joins TRBV9 to TRBJ2-7, with D possibly matching TRBD1 (6 bases). Between the trimmed V and J ends, which lost 1 base and 6 bases, there was a span of 14 bases. Germline V gene data show CDR1 as SGDLS and CDR2 as YYNGEE. This CDR3 has 14 residues. In nucleotides, the CDR3 is TGTGCCAGCAGCGTACAACCCTTGGGGGCCGAGCAGTACTTC. Translation gives CASSVQPLGAEQYF.

This rearrangement joins TRBV3-1 (or the pseudogene TRBV3-2) to TRBJ1-2; no definite D call. In germline, CDR1 is LGHDT, CDR2 YNNKEL (reference sequence). This CDR3 spans 13 amino acids. V lost 2 bases and J 0 bases, leaving 4 bases between the germline ends. The CDR3 region is CASSQLTNYGYTF. The DNA for the CDR3 is TGTGCCAGCAGCCAACTTACTAACTATGGCTACACCTTC.

The J gene is TRBJ1-2, the V gene TRBV11-2; D ambiguous. V dropped 0 bases and J dropped 5 bases, with 13 bases sitting between them. From germline, CDR1 is SGHAT and CDR2 FQNNGV. The CDR3 is 15 amino acids. CDR3 sequence reads: CASSLDRETVYGYTF. For the CDR3, the DNA is TGTGCCAGCAGCTTAGATCGGGAGACGGTTTATGGCTACACCTTC.

This clone has just one count. The chain carries TRBV30 and TRBJ1-1, with D unresolved. V shed 3 bases and J shed 1 base, with 9 bases lying between them. The CDR3 extends over 13 amino acids. CDR1 is GTSNPN and CDR2 is SVGIG in the germline V gene (reference sequence). The CDR3 nucleotides read TGTGCCTGGAGCCCCTCTTGGAACACTGAAGCTTTCTTT. This translates into CAWSPSWNTEAFF.

The chain couples TRBV28 to TRBJ1-5, with 10 positions matching TRBD1. This CDR3 is built from 17 residues. Trimming at V came to 5 bases and at J to 1 base, leaving 8 bases not matched to a gene. CDR1 MDHEN and CDR2 SYDVKM come from the germline V gene. This CDR3 is CASSTTGGGVSNQPQHF. DNA of the CDR3: TGTGCCAGCAGTACGACAGGGGGCGGCGTAAGCAATCAGCCCCAGCATTTT.

The V and J genes are TRBV30 and TRBJ2-7; TRBD2 matches 7 bases. The germline gives CDR1 GTSNPN, CDR2 SVGIG (reference sequence). V gave up 7 bases and J gave up 6 bases; unmatched junction bases: 9. This CDR3 comprises 12 residues. As DNA, the CDR3 is TGTGCCTCATCCAGCGGCGGGAGCGAGCAGTACTTC. This encodes CASSSGGSEQYF.

The chain has TRBV30 and TRBJ1-3; possible D gene TRBD1, 5 bases. Germline loops: CDR1 GTSNPN, CDR2 SVGIG (reference sequence). V lost 5 bases, J lost 3 bases, and 11 bases lay in between. This CDR3 comprises 13 residues. The CDR3 sequence: CAWANGGGNTIYF. Here the CDR3 DNA reads TGTGCCTGGGCAAACGGGGGTGGAAACACCATATATTTT. Using reference TRBV30 and TRBJ1-3 for the parts outside the CDR3, the full variable domain is SQTIHQWPATLVQPVGSPLSLECTVEGTSNPNLYWYRQAAGRGLQLLFYSVGIGQISSEVPQNLSASRPQDRQFILSSKKLLLSDSGFYLCAWANGGGNTIYFGEGSWLTVV.

V and J are TRBV4-2 and TRBJ1-5, with D unresolved. Per germline, CDR1 LGHNA and CDR2 YNFKEQ. This CDR3 is built from 11 residues. V dropped 10 bases and J dropped 9 bases, with 13 bases sitting between them. The CDR3 loop reads CAKEPGGPQHF. CDR3 bases: TGTGCCAAAGAACCCGGCGGGCCCCAGCATTTT.